A selection of T cell receptor beta chains follows, all from one sample in a study of beta chain features in type 1 diabetes. The method was immunoSEQ multiplex PCR; TCRdb's version includes in-frame clones alone and lacks a portion of them. Of about 260,000 clones listed, about a fifth are singletons. Sequenced input: naive CD4+ T cells from blood. These receptors were taken from a woman between 35 and 50 years old with type 1 diabetes. The conserved cysteine and the conserved F or W are not part of the CDR3 here. Clone size appears in some rows only: once, few, many, or a class for an expanded clone.

TRBV7-9	TRBJ1-1	.	ASLRGADTEAF
TRBV7-2	TRBJ2-3	.	ASSLVRGTDTQY
TRBV9	TRBJ2-1	.	ASSRGAGSSYNEQF
TRBV5-6	TRBJ2-5	.	ASSDLAGLATWETQY
TRBV29-1	TRBJ1-1	few	SVDPGHEAF
TRBV9	TRBJ2-1	few	ASSPRDLSSYNEQF
TRBV5-1	TRBJ2-4	few	ASSLEEGLKNIQY
TRBV4-3	TRBJ1-1	few	ASSQARDRGNTEAF
TRBV5-1	TRBJ2-5	.	ASSSGQETQY
TRBV5-6	TRBJ1-1	.	ASSEPGQKNTEAF
TRBV4-1	TRBJ2-5	.	ASSQGRTPPAGRGETQY
TRBV15	TRBJ2-3	.	ATSRDLVRGQDTQY
TRBV7-3	TRBJ2-3	few	ASSLRTSGRDGKDTQY
TRBV7-8	TRBJ1-1	.	ASSSQRNTEAF
TRBV19	TRBJ2-7	few	ASSGGLAGDNEQY
TRBV7-9	TRBJ2-2	.	ASSLRGTSGTGELF
TRBV29-1	TRBJ2-7	few	SVRGRLSYEQY
TRBV19	TRBJ2-1	.	ASRLDEGSEQF
TRBV5-4	TRBJ2-7	.	ASSYGQGLSYEQY
TRBV29-1	TRBJ2-3	.	SVVQGTDTQY
TRBV7-2	TRBJ2-3	few	ASSLSAGAATDTQY
TRBV28	TRBJ2-1	.	ASSYDFEQF
TRBV28	TRBJ2-7	.	ASSFRLAGAYEQY
TRBV18	TRBJ2-2	.	ASSPPGTGVWELF
TRBV9	TRBJ2-7	.	ASSVALAGYDEQY
TRBV5-1	TRBJ1-1	.	ASSFQGESTEAF
TRBV28	TRBJ2-7	.	ASSFGPLGEQY
TRBV7-8	TRBJ1-5	few	ASSPGEWNQPQH
TRBV15	TRBJ1-4	.	ATSRGGGSGLF
TRBV13	TRBJ2-2	.	ASRRRAGPNTGELF
TRBV9	TRBJ2-1	few	ASSGTGGDNEQF